This T cell receptor beta chain was obtained from a study of blood T cell repertoires in COVID-19. The wider study: Both acute and convalescent COVID-19 samples were obtained from the United States, Italy and Spain.

The CDR3 contains 11 residues. CDR1 and CDR2 (germline): SEHNR, FQNEAQ (reference sequence). V lost 5 bases to trimming and J lost 7 bases, with 9 bases between them. Clones were sequenced by immunoSEQ multiplex PCR, and TCRdb holds only the in-frame ones, with some missing. The repertoire holds 140,000 to 150,000 clones, with 80% as singletons. The V call is TRBV7-9, the J call TRBJ2-7; unclear D gene. This receptor was identified in a man between 65 and 79 years old who had recovered from COVID-19. The sequenced material came from peripheral blood. The CDR3 reads CASSRDGEQYF. The DNA of the CDR3 is TGTGCCAGCAGCCGAGACGGGGAGCAGTACTTC.